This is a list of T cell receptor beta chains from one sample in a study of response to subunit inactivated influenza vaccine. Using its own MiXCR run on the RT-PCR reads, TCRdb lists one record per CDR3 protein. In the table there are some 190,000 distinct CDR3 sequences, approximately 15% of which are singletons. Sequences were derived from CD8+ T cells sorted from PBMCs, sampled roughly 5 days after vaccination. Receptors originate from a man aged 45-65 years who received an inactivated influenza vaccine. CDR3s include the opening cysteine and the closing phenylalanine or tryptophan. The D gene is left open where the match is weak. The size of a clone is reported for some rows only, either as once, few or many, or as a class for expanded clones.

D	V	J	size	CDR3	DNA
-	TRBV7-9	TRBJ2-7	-	CASSLTPGQGGHEQYF	TGTGCCAGCAGCTTAACGCCGGGTCAGGGGGGCCACGAGCAGTACTTC
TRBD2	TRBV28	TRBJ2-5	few	CASRPAGGPGETQYF	TGTGCCAGCAGACCGGCGGGAGGGCCAGGAGAGACCCAGTACTTC
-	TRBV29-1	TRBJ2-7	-	CSVGGRELYEQYF	TGCAGCGTTGGGGGCAGGGAACTCTACGAGCAGTACTTC
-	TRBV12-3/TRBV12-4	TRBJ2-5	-	CASSPSVPQETQYF	TGTGCCAGCAGCCCTAGCGTACCACAAGAGACCCAGTACTTC
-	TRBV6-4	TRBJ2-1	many	CASSDADSDQQFF	TGTGCCAGCAGTGATGCCGACAGCGACCAACAGTTCTTC
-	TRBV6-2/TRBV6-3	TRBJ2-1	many	CASSYSISVPYNEQFF	TGTGCCAGCAGCTACTCAATCAGTGTCCCCTACAATGAGCAGTTCTTC
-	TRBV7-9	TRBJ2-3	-	CASSAHAGRVTDTQYF	TGTGCCAGCAGCGCCCACGCAGGGCGAGTGACAGATACGCAGTATTTT
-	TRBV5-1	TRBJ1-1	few	CASSDAGLDTEAFF	TGCGCCAGCAGCGATGCAGGGTTGGACACTGAAGCTTTCTTT
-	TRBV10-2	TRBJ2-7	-	CASSESSYEQYF	TGCGCCAGCAGTGAGTCGAGCTACGAGCAGTACTTC
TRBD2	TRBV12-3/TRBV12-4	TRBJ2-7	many	CASSPGLVYEQYF	TGTGCCAGCAGTCCCGGACTAGTCTACGAGCAGTACTTC
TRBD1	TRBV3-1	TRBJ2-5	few	CASSQERGPIQETQYF	TGTGCCAGCAGCCAAGAAAGGGGGCCAATACAAGAGACCCAGTACTTC
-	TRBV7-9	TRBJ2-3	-	CASSLARESTDTQYF	TGTGCCAGCAGCTTAGCCAGGGAGAGCACAGATACGCAGTATTTT
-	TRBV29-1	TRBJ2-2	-	CSVEDWNRGGPGELFF	TGCAGCGTTGAAGATTGGAACAGGGGGGGCCCCGGGGAGCTGTTTTTT
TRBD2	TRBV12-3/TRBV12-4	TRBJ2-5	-	CASSFPTSGGAGETQYF	TGTGCCAGCAGTTTCCCAACTAGCGGGGGGGCTGGGGAGACCCAGTACTTC
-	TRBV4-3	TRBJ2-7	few	CASSQDRVAHYEQYF	TGCGCCAGCAGCCAAGATCGAGTAGCCCACTACGAGCAGTACTTC
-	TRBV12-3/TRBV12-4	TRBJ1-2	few	CASSLGKSGGYTF	TGTGCCAGCAGTTTAGGGAAGTCTGGTGGCTACACCTTC
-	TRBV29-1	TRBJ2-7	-	CSVRPGVDEQYF	TGCAGCGTCCGCCCCGGGGTGGACGAGCAGTACTTC
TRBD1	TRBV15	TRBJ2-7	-	CATSRSRQGASYEQYF	TGTGCCACCAGCAGATCTAGACAGGGGGCCTCCTACGAGCAGTACTTC
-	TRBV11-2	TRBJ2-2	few	CASSIRLDNTGELFF	TGTGCCAGCAGCATCCGACTAGATAACACCGGGGAGCTGTTTTTT
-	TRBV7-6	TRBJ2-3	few	CASSLAGARDTQYF	TGTGCCAGCAGCTTAGCAGGGGCCCGTGATACGCAGTATTTT
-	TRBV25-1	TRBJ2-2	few	CASSEGLTILGGELFF	TGTGCCAGCAGTGAAGGCCTGACAATTTTGGGCGGGGAGCTGTTTTTT
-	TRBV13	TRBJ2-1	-	CASSLEKYEQFF	TGTGCCAGCAGCTTAGAAAAGTATGAGCAGTTCTTC
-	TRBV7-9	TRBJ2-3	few	CASSPRAGAYTQYF	TGTGCCAGCAGCCCGCGGGCCGGGGCATATACGCAGTATTTT
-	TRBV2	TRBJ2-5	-	CASSETSAVQETQYF	TGTGCCAGCAGTGAGACAAGTGCGGTCCAAGAGACCCAGTACTTC
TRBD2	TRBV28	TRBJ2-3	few	CASSFQASGRPTDTQYF	TGTGCCAGCAGTTTCCAGGCTAGCGGGAGACCCACAGATACGCAGTATTTT
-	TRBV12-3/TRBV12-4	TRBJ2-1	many	CASSLAPGNEQFF	TGTGCCAGCAGTTTAGCACCGGGAAATGAGCAGTTCTTC
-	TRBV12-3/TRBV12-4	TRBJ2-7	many	CASSLGGGGEQYF	TGTGCCAGCAGTTTAGGAGGGGGAGGCGAGCAGTACTTC
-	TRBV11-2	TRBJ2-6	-	CASSLVPQGTFSGANVLTF	TGTGCCAGCAGCTTAGTCCCCCAGGGGACCTTTTCTGGGGCCAACGTCCTGACTTTC
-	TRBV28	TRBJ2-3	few	CASSLQAVGGLGTQYF	TGTGCCAGCAGTTTACAAGCAGTAGGAGGGTTGGGTACGCAGTATTTT
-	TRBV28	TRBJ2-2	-	CASRWTQGAYTGELFF	TGTGCCAGCAGATGGACCCAAGGGGCCTACACCGGGGAGCTGTTTTTT
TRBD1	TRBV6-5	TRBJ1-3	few	CASSYSADRAGNTIYF	TGTGCCAGCAGTTACTCCGCGGACAGGGCTGGAAACACCATATATTTT
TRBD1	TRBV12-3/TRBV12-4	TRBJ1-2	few	CASSLTPQGAFYGYTF	TGTGCCAGCAGTCTCACACCCCAGGGGGCGTTCTATGGCTACACCTTC
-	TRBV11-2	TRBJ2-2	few	CASSPEEVKLFF	TGTGCCAGCAGCCCCGAGGAGGTGAAGCTGTTTTTT
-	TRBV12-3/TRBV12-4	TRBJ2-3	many	CASSLARQISTDTQYF	TGTGCCAGCAGTTTAGCAAGACAGATTAGCACAGATACGCAGTATTTT
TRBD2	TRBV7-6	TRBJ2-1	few	CASSERTSGVYNEQFF	TGTGCCAGCAGCGAAAGAACTAGCGGGGTTTACAATGAGCAGTTCTTC
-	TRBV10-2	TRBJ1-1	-	CASSDPAQNTEAFF	TGCGCCAGCAGTGACCCGGCTCAGAACACTGAAGCTTTCTTT
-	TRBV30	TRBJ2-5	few	CAWRGAGGMGETQYF	TGTGCCTGGAGGGGAGCGGGCGGGATGGGAGAGACCCAGTACTTC
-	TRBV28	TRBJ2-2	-	CASSRRSGLHELFF	TGTGCCAGCAGCCGCCGTAGCGGCTTACACGAGCTGTTTTTT
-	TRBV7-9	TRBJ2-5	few	CASSLLSDRKETQYF	TGTGCCAGCAGCCTCCTCTCGGACAGAAAAGAGACCCAGTACTTC
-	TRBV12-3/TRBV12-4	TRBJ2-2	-	CASSLGGLNTGELFF	TGTGCCAGCAGTTTGGGGGGCTTGAACACCGGGGAGCTGTTTTTT
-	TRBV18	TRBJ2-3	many	CASSPPSVGSSTDTQYF	TGTGCCAGCTCACCACCGTCGGTGGGATCGAGCACAGATACGCAGTATTTT
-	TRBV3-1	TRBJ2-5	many	CASSQVWGEQETQYF	TGTGCCAGCAGCCAAGTTTGGGGGGAGCAAGAGACCCAGTACTTC
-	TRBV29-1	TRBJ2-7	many	CSVGHNEQYF	TGCAGCGTTGGACATAACGAGCAGTACTTC
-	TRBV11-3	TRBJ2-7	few	CASSFGHNEQYF	TGTGCCAGCAGCTTTGGACACAACGAGCAGTACTTC
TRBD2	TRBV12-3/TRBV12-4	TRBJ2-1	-	CASSFTSGGNEQFF	TGTGCCAGCAGTTTTACTAGCGGGGGAAATGAGCAGTTCTTC
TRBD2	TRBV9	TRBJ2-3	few	CASSLGLAGASDTQYF	TGTGCCAGCAGCCTTGGACTAGCGGGAGCCTCAGATACGCAGTATTTT
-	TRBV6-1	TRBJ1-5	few	CASSEVQGRNQPQHF	TGTGCCAGCAGTGAAGTTCAGGGGCGCAATCAGCCCCAGCATTTT
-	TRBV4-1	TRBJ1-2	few	CASSQVAEGYGYTF	TGCGCCAGCAGCCAAGTGGCAGAAGGTTATGGCTACACCTTC
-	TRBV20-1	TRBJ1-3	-	CSARGQSGNTIYF	TGCAGTGCTAGGGGCCAGTCTGGAAACACCATATATTTT
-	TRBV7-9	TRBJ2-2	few	CASSSPPANTGELFF	TGTGCCAGCAGCTCCCCTCCGGCGAACACCGGGGAGCTGTTTTTT
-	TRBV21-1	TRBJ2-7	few	CASSYEQYF	TGTGCCAGCAGCTACGAGCAGTACTTC
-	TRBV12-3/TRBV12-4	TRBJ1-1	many	CASSLAPREAFF	TGTGCCAGCAGTTTAGCCCCCAGGGAAGCTTTCTTT